This record covers a single TCR beta chain. This clonotype appeared many times. This clone's antigen is unknown. No much larger clone exists at a distance of one base, and base qualities are not known. CDR1 and CDR2 are drawn from the germline V gene: MNHNS, SASEGT. Relative to germline, V is 6 bases shorter and J is 3 bases shorter, with 12 bases between their ends. Spanning cysteine to phenylalanine, the CDR3 consists of 13 amino acids. The kept DNA is CDR3 alone, 39 bases in frame from the first base. This sample is drawn from a study of T cells in Graves' hyperthyroidism and ophthalmopathy (dated by TCRdb to the late 2010s). Some background on the complete study: Peripheral blood was collected at initial diagnosis, before any treatment. The 80 to 100 discovery patients were randomly divided into training and test sets at a 7:3 ratio. A discovery cohort of around 98 patients, approximately 45 with Graves' ophthalmopathy and over 55 with stable Graves' hyperthyroidism, was used to find distinguishing TCR V-J signatures. TCR Vbeta CDR3 sequencing of roughly 140 peripheral blood samples (about 45 ophthalmopathy, roughly 72 hyperthyroidism and approximately 17 progressor patients) is reported in the paper. Thyroid tissue and blood T-cell repertoires from six Graves' hyperthyroidism patients were also compared in the study. Prospective prediction of ophthalmopathy was tested in an independent validation cohort consisting of under 20 hyperthyroidism patients and around 17 patients who later progressed to ophthalmopathy. After blood sampling, hyperthyroidism patients were treated with methimazole at a starting dose of 30 mg daily, and ophthalmopathy patients were treated with high-dose intravenous methylprednisolone. Results and caveats for the whole study, not just this receptor: A model built on a 13 V-J signature distinguished ophthalmopathy from stable hyperthyroidism, reaching roughly 88% sensitivity and about 81% specificity in cross-validation and 80%/75% in testing. During validation, the model predicted progression to ophthalmopathy a median of around six months ahead of onset, with around 71% sensitivity and 72% to 80% specificity. No statistical method was used to set the sample size in advance, and investigators knew the group allocation. Blood samples also contained most of the expanded thyroid clonotypes (frequency above 0.001), which suggests that blood repertoires may reflect thyroid immune responses.

The TCR beta CDR3 regions were amplified from RNA transcripts. A first-round RT-PCR of the TCR CDR3 used the HTBI primer set with the Qiagen OneStep RT-PCR kit. Libraries were constructed in a second round of multiplex PCR, after which size selection and purification were carried out. Libraries were sequenced paired-end with 100 bp reads on an Illumina HiSeq2000. Turning to the authors' computational methods: SOAPnuke was used to process the raw data, with reads discarded if the reads contained adapters or uncalled bases, had a mean Phred below 15, or lacked an exact constant-primer or identifier match. High-quality paired reads were merged with COPE v1.2.5, and unique nucleotide sequences were defined as clonotypes. MiTCR v1.1 was used to align the clonotypes against IMGT TRBV, TRBD and TRBJ reference segments. Analysis was restricted to V-J combinations with a frequency above 0.0001, which covered about 99% of repertoires. A TCS score was defined as the ratio of F50 (clonal expansion) to E x V (chaos), with BLOSUM62-based TCRdist applied between CDR3 peptides within each V-J. Welch's t-statistics and random forest reduced roughly 540 V-J features to about 12, which were used in a naive Bayes classifier (R e1071). TCRdb reworked the public reads: Q25 trimming with fastp, MiXCR clone assembly, productive beta chains retained. Records with the same CDR3 protein are collapsed into one entry carrying the most frequent genes and DNA. The V and J calls come from TCRdb's annotation, not from the publication. The sample table contains a few hundred thousand distinct CDR3 sequences; only one count was recorded for about 20% of them. 26% of the sample comes from the top ten.

Graves' hyperthyroidism was defined as stable when no progression to ophthalmopathy occurred over 18 months of follow-up. Hyperthyroidism patients were newly diagnosed, had a disease duration of under 2 months, and were aged 18 to 65 years. Patients with uncontrolled infections, other autoimmune diseases, pregnancy or lactation were excluded. Diagnoses relied on clinical symptoms, serum thyroxine and TRAb, thyroid ultrasound and orbital computed tomography. Ficoll-Paque density gradient centrifugation was used to isolate PBMCs from 10 ml of fresh peripheral blood. Total RNA was extracted using Trizol reagent, and RNA quality was assessed on an Agilent 2100 Bioanalyzer.

The chain joins TRBV6-1 to TRBJ2-7, with a weak D call of TRBD2 (6 bases match). The sequenced sample was blood. The receptor was derived from a man aged 18 to 29 with Graves' hyperthyroidism. The DNA is as follows: TGTGCCAGCAGCGGTGGGGGGTACTACGAGCAGTACTTC. This yields the protein CASSGGGYYEQYF.